This TCR beta chain was sequenced in a study of blood T cell repertoires in COVID-19. Study at large: Samples taken during acute and convalescent COVID-19 were collected in the United States, Italy and Spain. Nucleic acid was either cDNA or gDNA, and it came from T cells, B-cell-depleted T cells, or PBMCs.

Original handling: Nucleated cell number was recorded as an estimate derived from reference gene primer amplification. This table comes from immunoSEQ multiplex PCR, and its TCRdb copy is limited to in-frame clones, with some not included. That table gives V, J and clone size, and the DNA gave D and trimming. The sample lists 200,000 to 300,000 clones; about four fifths were seen once. The sequence came from a man aged 50 to 59 with acute or convalescent COVID-19. The sequencing input was peripheral blood.

As DNA, the CDR3 is TGTGCCAGCAGTTTGAAGGGGGCGAGAGTCCACGAGCAGTACTTC. Its translation is CASSLKGARVHEQYF. The chain carries TRBV27 and TRBJ2-7; TRBD1 aligns across 7 bases. Losses at the gene ends were 3 bases for V and 5 bases for J; bases not matched to a gene: 10. There are 15 residues in the CDR3. Per germline, CDR1 MNHEY and CDR2 SMNVEV (reference sequence).